A single sample is the source of the 17 T cell receptor beta chains below, sequenced in a study of blood T cell repertoires in COVID-19. Clones were read by immunoSEQ multiplex PCR, and TCRdb kept only the in-frame ones, dropping some. The table records around 420,000 clones, approximately 86% of them present only once. The specimen sequenced was PBMCs or T cells enriched from blood (not recorded which). These receptor sequences come from a woman in her thirties or forties with acute COVID-19.

The V gene is TRBV9, the J gene TRBJ2-2, with 8 bases aligning to TRBD2. There are 18 residues in the CDR3. With V trimmed by 1 base and J by 2 bases, 10 bases remained unmatched. The germline V gene has CDR1 SGDLS and CDR2 YYNGEE. CDR3 amino acids: CASSVSLAAPKNTGELFF. For the CDR3, the DNA is TGTGCCAGCAGCGTATCACTAGCGGCACCCAAAAACACCGGGGAGCTGTTTTTT.

This clone occurred a few times. The chain joins TRBV2 to TRBJ1-4, with D possibly being TRBD1 (5 bases). This CDR3 spans 13 amino acids. Germline V lookup: CDR1 SNHLY, CDR2 FYNNEI. Trimming took 6 bases from V and 8 from J, leaving 13 bases between them. The CDR3, as DNA: TGTGCCAGCAGCCCCCGTCACAGGGAAAAACTGTTTTTT. It yields the protein CASSPRHREKLFF.

V is TRBV5-5 and J is TRBJ2-7, with 10 bases identical to TRBD1. The germline V gene has CDR1 SGHKS and CDR2 YYEKEE (reference sequence). CDR3 length: 16 amino acids. The V segment lost 0 bases and the J segment 2 bases; nucleotides outside the gene matches: 5. The CDR3 region has the DNA TGTGCCAGCAGCTTGGGAGGGACAGGGGTACCCTACGAGCAGTACTTC. It specifies CASSLGGTGVPYEQYF.

The rearrangement joins TRBV9 to TRBJ1-1, with unresolved D. The germline V gene encodes CDR1 SGDLS and CDR2 YYNGEE. Trimming took 4 bases from V and 0 from J, leaving 7 bases between them. CDR3 size: 13 residues. In DNA, the CDR3 is TGTGCCAGCAGCCTCCAGGTGAACACTGAAGCTTTCTTT. Translating gives CASSLQVNTEAFF. Filled out from reference TRBV9 and TRBJ1-1, the complete variable domain reads DSGVTQTPKHLITATGQRVTLRCSPRSGDLSVYWYQQSLDQGLQFLIQYYNGEERAKGNILERFSAQQFPDLHSELNLSSLELGDSALYFCASSLQVNTEAFFGQGTRLTVV.

The chain has TRBV10-3 and TRBJ1-5; TRBD1 matches 9 bases. The CDR3 contains 15 residues. V lost 5 bases, J lost 2 bases, and 4 bases stayed unmatched. CDR1 is ENHRY and CDR2 is SYGVKD in the germline V gene. The DNA of the CDR3 is TGTGCCATCAGTAGGGACAGGGTCGGCAATCAGCCCCAGCATTTT. Protein: CAISRDRVGNQPQHF.

The J gene is TRBJ2-7, the V gene TRBV3-1 (or the pseudogene TRBV3-2), with 9 bases matching TRBD2. The CDR3 is 13 amino acids. Looked up from germline, CDR1 is LGHDT and CDR2 is YNNKEL (reference sequence). Unmatched junction bases numbered 3, after V lost 3 bases and J lost 6 bases. The CDR3 protein is CASSQGLASEQYF. In DNA, the CDR3 is TGTGCCAGCAGCCAGGGACTAGCTAGCGAGCAGTACTTC.

The genes are TRBV11-3 and TRBJ2-1; TRBD2 is a possible D gene (6 bases). The CDR3 runs to 13 residues. The germline gives CDR1 SGHNT, CDR2 YENEEA. V lost 1 base and J lost 7, with 8 bases in between. The CDR3 protein is CASSLAGGNEQFF. In DNA, the CDR3 is TGTGCCAGCAGCTTAGCTGGGGGGAATGAGCAGTTCTTC.

The J gene is TRBJ2-5, the V gene TRBV25-1; D is perhaps TRBD1 (5 bases). Trimming removed 4 bases from V and 5 bases from J, with 14 bases in between. The CDR3 is 14 residues long. Per the germline V gene, CDR1 is MGHDK and CDR2 is SYGVNS. This CDR3 reads CASSVPGIRETQYF. CDR3 nucleotide sequence: TGTGCCAGCAGTGTCCCAGGGATTCGGGAGACCCAGTACTTC.

This chain connects TRBV6-6 to TRBJ1-4; D might be TRBD1 (6 bases). The CDR3 contains 18 residues. CDR1 MNHNY and CDR2 SVGAGI come from the germline V gene (reference sequence). Trimming removed 5 bases from V and 7 bases from J, with 26 bases in between. Written as DNA, the CDR3 is TGTGCCAGCAGTCCCAACCCCCAAACCGCCCAGGGGTTTGAAAAACTGTTTTTT. It translates to CASSPNPQTAQGFEKLFF.

J is TRBJ2-1 and V is TRBV7-6, with TRBD2 identical over 12 bases. CDR3 length: 17 amino acids. V dropped 4 bases and J dropped 0; count of bases not matched to a gene: 4. The V gene's germline CDR1 is SGHVS and CDR2 FNYEAQ. The CDR3 loop is CASSYGLAGTSYNEQFF. The CDR3 coding sequence is TGTGCCAGCAGCTATGGACTAGCGGGGACCTCCTACAATGAGCAGTTCTTC.

The chain carries TRBV4-1 and TRBJ1-3; D perhaps matches TRBD1 (6 bases). The V gene's germline CDR1 is MGHRA and CDR2 YSYEKL. The length of the CDR3 is 19 residues. Trimming shortened V by 4 bases and J by 3 bases, and 25 bases separated the two germline ends. CDR3 amino acids: CASSRQVGAAGGVGNTIYF. In nucleotides, the CDR3 is TGCGCCAGCAGCCGCCAAGTGGGGGCGGCGGGGGGGGTTGGAAACACCATATATTTT.

Details on this clone: Other DNA sequences in this specimen translate into the identical CDR3. This chain links TRBV7-9 with TRBJ1-1; unclear D gene. The CDR3 runs to 15 residues. In germline, CDR1 is SEHNR, CDR2 FQNEAQ (reference sequence). The V end lost 0 bases, the J end lost 4 bases, and 12 bases lay between the germline ends. The CDR3 reads CASSLALGEGTEAFF. CDR3 nucleotide sequence: TGTGCCAGCAGCTTAGCGCTTGGGGAGGGCACTGAAGCTTTCTTT.

This clone was seen a single time. CDR3 amino acids: CATTSGAYNEQFF. DNA for the CDR3: TGTGCCACCACTAGCGGGGCTTACAATGAGCAGTTCTTC. The J gene is TRBJ2-1, the V gene TRBV6-5; 10 bases are a match to TRBD2. V shed 10 bases, J shed 4 bases, and the junction held 4 bases outside the gene matches. Per the germline V gene, CDR1 is MNHEY and CDR2 is SVGAGI. This CDR3 has 13 residues.

This clone was found once. The V gene is TRBV21-1, the J gene TRBJ2-3; no check of the table's D call, TRBD2, against the DNA was made. TRBV21-1 is a pseudogene segment. The CDR3 is 15 residues long. The CDR3 loop is CASSPPGGGADTQYF. CDR3 in DNA: TGTGCCAGCAGCCCCCCAGGCGGGGGGGCAGATACGCAGTATTTT.

V gene TRBV3-1 (or the pseudogene TRBV3-2) combines with J gene TRBJ2-1; D is perhaps TRBD2 (6 bases). The ends were cut back, 5 bases at V and 10 bases at J, with 9 bases in the middle. Germline CDR1 reads LGHDT; CDR2 reads YNNKEL (reference sequence). This CDR3 has 11 amino acids. The DNA for the CDR3 is TGTGCCAGCAGCTCCGCGGGGGAGCAGTTCTTC. Protein: CASSSAGEQFF.

The V and J genes are TRBV7-9 and TRBJ2-3; D remains unclear. Germline V gene lookup returns CDR1 SEHNR and CDR2 FQNEAQ (reference sequence). The ends were cut back, 2 bases at V and 5 bases at J, with 8 bases in the middle. The CDR3 is 13 amino acids. CDR3 region: CASSLLTGDTQYF. The DNA of the CDR3 is TGTGCCAGCAGCTTACTGACGGGAGATACGCAGTATTTT.

The rearrangement uses TRBV11-3 and TRBJ2-7; the match to TRBD1 covers 8 bases. The V and J ends lost 0 bases and 4 bases, in that order; junction bases with no gene match: 8. Germline CDR1 reads SGHNT; CDR2 reads YENEEA. CDR3 length equals 16 residues. Written as DNA, the CDR3 is TGTGCCAGCAGCTTAGACCCCTGCAGGGGGCTTTACGAGCAGTACTTC. Its protein is CASSLDPCRGLYEQYF.